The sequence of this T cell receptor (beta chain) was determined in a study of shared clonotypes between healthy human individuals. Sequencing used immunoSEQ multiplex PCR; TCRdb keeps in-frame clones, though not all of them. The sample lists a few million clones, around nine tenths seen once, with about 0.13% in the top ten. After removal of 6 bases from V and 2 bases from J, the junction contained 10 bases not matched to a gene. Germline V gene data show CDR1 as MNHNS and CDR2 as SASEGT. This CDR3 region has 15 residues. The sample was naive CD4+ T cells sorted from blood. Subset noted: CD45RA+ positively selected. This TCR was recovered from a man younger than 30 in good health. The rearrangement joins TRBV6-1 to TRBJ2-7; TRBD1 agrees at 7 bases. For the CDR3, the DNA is TGTGCCAGCAGCGACCCTCAGCAGGGGGCCTACGAGCAGTACTTC. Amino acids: CASSDPQQGAYEQYF.